These 28 T cell receptor beta chains share one sample of origin, sequenced in a study of Graves' ophthalmopathy and Graves' hyperthyroidism. Amplification targeted the TCR beta CDR3 regions, with RNA transcripts as the source material. The workflow started with a first-round RT-PCR run with HTBI primers and then moved on to a second-round multiplex PCR. TCRdb used MiXCR to reprocess the multiplex PCR reads, holding one entry per CDR3 protein. The table includes 900,000 to 1,200,000 distinct CDR3 sequences, approximately 35% detected once. Sequencing was carried out using peripheral blood or thyroid tissue (not recorded which). The receptors were gathered from an adult man with Graves' hyperthyroidism.

The chain recombines TRBV11-3 with TRBJ2-2; D possibly matches TRBD1 or TRBD2 (5 bases each). The CDR3 consists of 16 residues. Germline assignment: CDR1 SGHNT and CDR2 YENEEA. Trimming took off 3 bases at V and 4 bases at J, with 15 bases between the two ends. This CDR3 is CASSFGANRGTGELFF. CDR3 in DNA: TGTGCCAGCAGCTTCGGGGCGAACCGGGGCACCGGGGAGCTGTTTTTT.

This chain joins TRBV29-1 and TRBJ1-2, with TRBD1 identical over 8 bases. CDR1 and CDR2 from the germline V gene are SQVTM and ANQGSEA. This CDR3 region has 13 residues. V shed 6 bases and J 8 bases; nucleotides not matched to a gene: 11. The CDR3 sequence is CSVDLDRGVGYTF. The CDR3 DNA is TGCAGCGTGGATCTCGACAGGGGAGTCGGCTACACCTTC. The full variable domain, its missing parts supplied by reference TRBV29-1 and TRBJ1-2, is SAVISQKPSRDICQRGTSLTIQCQVDSQVTMMFWYRQQPGQSLTLIATANQGSEATYESGFVIDKFPISRPNLTFSTLTVSNMSPEDSSIYLCSVDLDRGVGYTFGSGTRLTVV.

The genes are TRBV6-2 or TRBV6-3 and TRBJ1-5; D ambiguous. The length of the CDR3 is 17 residues. Trimming removed 0 bases from V and 9 bases from J, with 21 bases in between. From germline, CDR1 is MNHEY and CDR2 SVGEGT. CDR3 region: CASSYSNFFRGTRPQHF. CDR3 DNA sequence: TGTGCCAGCAGTTACTCGAACTTTTTCCGCGGAACGCGGCCCCAGCATTTT.

This clonotype was seen only a few times. This may be a read error: a much more frequent sequence differs by one nucleotide. The chain couples TRBV20-1 to TRBJ1-6; no reliable D call. Germline lookup yields CDR1 DFQATT and CDR2 SNEGSKA (reference sequence). This CDR3 spans 12 amino acids. The CDR3 DNA follows: TGCAGTGCTAGAGATCCCGATTCACCCCTCCCCTTT. Translation: CSARDPDSPLPF.

The chain links TRBV2 to TRBJ1-2; 8 bases map to TRBD1. Trimming removed 7 bases from V and 4 bases from J; junction bases left unmatched: 5. This CDR3 contains 13 residues. CDR1 and CDR2 (germline): SNHLY, FYNNEI. CDR3 nucleotides: TGTGCCAGCAATCTCCAGGGGGCCTATGGCTACACCTTC. This sequence encodes CASNLQGAYGYTF.

This clonotype was picked up a small number of times. This chain joins TRBV7-2 and TRBJ1-1, with D possibly being TRBD1 (6 bases). This CDR3 has 15 amino acids. Germline V gives CDR1 SGHTA, CDR2 FQGNSA. V lost 3 bases and J 1 base, leaving 12 bases between the germline ends. CDR3 sequence reads: CASSFRPGQNTEAFF. The CDR3 bases are TGTGCCAGCAGCTTTCGACCGGGACAGAACACTGAAGCTTTCTTT.

The chain links TRBV10-3 to TRBJ1-4, with 9 bases aligning to TRBD1. Germline V gene sequence: CDR1 ENHRY, CDR2 SYGVKD. J gave up 8 bases and V 4 bases, and 2 bases lay outside the gene matches. The CDR3 is 13 residues long. The DNA of the CDR3 is TGTGCCATCAGTGCCGGGACAGGGGAAAAACTGTTTTTT. Translation gives CAISAGTGEKLFF.

This clonotype was found many times. V is TRBV7-9 and J is TRBJ2-7, with D maybe TRBD2 (6 bases). Germline V lookup: CDR1 SEHNR, CDR2 FQNEAQ (reference sequence). This CDR3 contains 17 residues. Between the trimmed V and J ends, which lost 0 bases and 4 bases, there was a span of 19 bases. The CDR3 DNA reads TGTGCCAGCAGCTTAGCTCACACTAGCACGGGGACGTACGAGCAGTACTTC. It is translated as CASSLAHTSTGTYEQYF.

V gene TRBV10-3 combines with J gene TRBJ1-2; D is unclear. Germline CDR1 is ENHRY and CDR2 is SYGVKD. The CDR3 contains 13 residues. The germline V and J ends were trimmed by 6 bases and 4 bases, with 12 bases remaining between them. The CDR3 DNA follows: TGTGCCATCAGGTCCGGGGTCGGCTATGGCTACACCTTC. Protein: CAIRSGVGYGYTF.

V usage is TRBV7-2 and J usage is TRBJ1-5; the match to TRBD1 covers 9 bases. Trimming cost V 4 bases and J 0 bases; bases outside gene matches: 4. CDR1 is SGHTA and CDR2 is FQGNSA in the germline V gene. CDR3 length: 16 residues. For the CDR3, the DNA is TGTGCCAGCAGCTGGACAGGGGCGTATAGCAATCAGCCCCAGCATTTT. Its protein product is CASSWTGAYSNQPQHF.

Turning to this clonotype: A much larger clone differs from this one at a single base, so this may be a read error. The chain combines TRBV29-1 with TRBJ2-2; D is ambiguous. Deletions cut 7 bases from V and 4 bases from J, with 13 bases between. The CDR3 has 13 amino acids. Per the germline V gene, CDR1 is SQVTM and CDR2 is ANQGSEA. CDR3 bases: TGCAGCGCTCAGGTGGCTACCACCGGGGAGCTGTTTTTT. This encodes CSAQVATTGELFF.

The table lists this clonotype with a few counts. The chain joins TRBV3-1 to TRBJ2-7; possibly TRBD1 for D (5 bases). CDR1 LGHDT and CDR2 YNNKEL come from the germline V gene (reference sequence). CDR3 length: 15 amino acids. Trimming left V 1 base short and J 5 bases short, with 15 bases between. CDR3: CASSQVLGRVDEQYF. CDR3 nucleotide sequence: TGTGCCAGCAGCCAAGTTTTGGGCAGGGTAGACGAGCAGTACTTC.

With regard to this clonotype: A much more abundant neighbour one base away suggests this may be a read error. V and J are TRBV20-1 and TRBJ1-6; 9 bases map to TRBD1. CDR3 length equals 13 residues. In germline, CDR1 is DFQATT, CDR2 SNEGSKA (reference sequence). Trimming removed 3 bases from V and 9 bases from J; junction bases left unmatched: 3. The CDR3 bases are TGCAGTGCTAGGGGACAGGGTGTTTCACCCCTCCACTTT. This codes for CSARGQGVSPLHF.

This clonotype has a handful of counts. The chain uses TRBV30 and TRBJ1-2; D is undetermined. The germline V gene encodes CDR1 GTSNPN and CDR2 SVGIG (reference sequence). V lost 7 bases and J 8 bases, leaving 11 bases between the germline ends. The CDR3 totals 10 residues. DNA of the CDR3: TGTGCCTTCGGGATTTCGGGCTACACCTTC. This sequence encodes CAFGISGYTF.

This clonotype was recorded only once. One base away lies a much larger clone, so this may be a sequencing read error. The chain combines TRBV12-3 or TRBV12-4 with TRBJ1-1; D is undetermined. The CDR3 length is 14 residues. The CDR3 DNA follows: TGTGCCACCAGTTTTATCTGGGGGAACACTGAAGCTTTCTTT. Protein sequence: CATSFIWGNTEAFF.

On this clonotype: Since a much larger clone is just one base distant, this may be a read error. This chain joins TRBV7-3 and TRBJ1-1; possibly TRBD1 for D (6 bases). V was clipped by 4 bases and J by 4 bases, with 22 bases between them. CDR3 length: 17 residues. Germline V CDR1 and CDR2: SGHTA, FQGTGA. The CDR3 sequence: CASSSRAGGGFPTEAFF. The CDR3 DNA reads TGTGCCAGCAGCTCAAGGGCGGGGGGCGGTTTCCCCACTGAAGCTTTCTTT.

The V and J genes are TRBV6-4 and TRBJ1-2; tentatively, D is TRBD1 (5 bases). The CDR3 is 14 amino acids. Trimming left V 2 bases short and J 3 bases short, with 10 bases between. Per the germline V gene, CDR1 is MRHNA and CDR2 is SNTAGT. The chain's CDR3 is CASSDETRDYGYTF. The CDR3 DNA reads as TGTGCCAGCAGTGACGAAACCAGGGACTATGGCTACACCTTC.

A few counts support this clonotype. The chain employs TRBV29-1 and TRBJ2-7; 8 bases are shared with TRBD2. The germline V gene has CDR1 SQVTM and CDR2 ANQGSEA. After removal of 4 bases from V and 6 bases from J, the junction contained 8 bases not matched to a gene. This CDR3 has 13 residues. As DNA, the CDR3 is TGCAGCGTTGGGGTGCTAGCGGGCAGCGAGCAGTACTTC. This encodes CSVGVLAGSEQYF.

This clonotype was recorded a few times. The rearrangement uses TRBV28 and TRBJ2-2, with 9 bases lining up with TRBD1. CDR3 size: 15 residues. Germline values: CDR1 MDHEN, CDR2 SYDVKM. The trim removed 1 base at V and 4 bases at J, leaving 1 base unmatched. This CDR3 is CASSLLGQGTGELFF. The CDR3 bases are TGTGCCAGCAGTTTATTGGGACAGGGCACCGGGGAGCTGTTTTTT.

This chain uses TRBV6-1 with TRBJ1-2; no firm D call. The V end was cut by 8 bases, the J end by 0 bases, with 7 bases between. This CDR3 is 12 amino acids long. Germline CDR1 and CDR2: MNHNS and SASEGT. The CDR3, as DNA: TGTGCCAGCCACAGTGCTAACTATGGCTACACCTTC. The encoded protein is CASHSANYGYTF.

This clonotype was recorded at least ten times. This chain joins TRBV10-3 and TRBJ1-5; unclear D gene. V lost 0 bases and J 9 bases, leaving 6 bases between the germline ends. This CDR3 contains 12 residues. Germline V gene sequence: CDR1 ENHRY, CDR2 SYGVKD. CDR3 nucleotides: TGTGCCATCAGTGAGTCGTTAGGGCCCCAGCATTTT. This translates into CAISESLGPQHF.

This clonotype was observed a few times. The rearrangement uses TRBV5-1 and TRBJ2-5; D gene ambiguous. The CDR3 contains 15 residues. The germline V gene encodes CDR1 SGHRS and CDR2 YFSETQ. The V gene lost 4 bases and the J gene lost 4 bases, with 17 bases spanning the gap. CDR3 coding DNA: TGCGCCAGCAGCCAAGTACCCATCTGGGGAGAGACCCAGTACTTC. Residues: CASSQVPIWGETQYF.

A remark on this clonotype: This may arise from a read error, as a much more abundant clone is one base away. The rearrangement uses TRBV20-1 and TRBJ2-5, with D tentatively TRBD2 (6 bases). The CDR3 is 14 residues long. CDR1 and CDR2 from the germline V gene are DFQATT and SNEGSKA (reference sequence). Here the CDR3 reads CSASGIAVQESQYF. CDR3 DNA: TGCAGTGCTAGTGGGATAGCGGTCCAAGAGTCCCAGTACTTC.

The chain couples TRBV12-3 or TRBV12-4 to TRBJ2-5, with TRBD1 matching over 9 bases. The ends lost 4 bases at V and 1 base at J; junction bases unmatched: 7. This CDR3 has 16 residues. The CDR3 sequence: CASSSPGQGVQETQYF. In DNA, the CDR3 is TGTGCCAGCAGTTCCCCGGGACAGGGTGTCCAAGAGACCCAGTACTTC.

This clonotype has ten or more counts. The genes are TRBV7-9 and TRBJ2-5; weak D call: TRBD2 (6 bases). Deletions cut 4 bases from V and 5 bases from J, with 11 bases between. Germline V gene lookup returns CDR1 SEHNR and CDR2 FQNEAQ (reference sequence). The CDR3 is made up of 13 amino acids. The CDR3 nucleotides read TGTGCCAGCAGCTACGCCGGAGGGGAGACCCAGTACTTC. Translation gives CASSYAGGETQYF.

This clonotype was seen many times. The chain uses TRBV7-8 and TRBJ1-1; D not certain. The V gene lost 2 bases and the J gene lost 0 bases, with 7 bases spanning the gap. Germline assignment: CDR1 SGHVS and CDR2 FQNEAQ. The CDR3 contains 14 residues. The CDR3 DNA sequence: TGTGCCAGCAGCTTATGGCCTTTGAACACTGAAGCTTTCTTT. Residues: CASSLWPLNTEAFF. Together with reference TRBV7-8 and TRBJ1-1, the CDR3 gives the full variable domain: GAGVSQSPRYKVAKRGQDVALRCDPISGHVSLFWYQQALGQGPEFLTYFQNEAQLDKSGLPSDRFFAERPEGSVSTLKIQRTQQEDSAVYLCASSLWPLNTEAFFGQGTRLTVV.

This clonotype was counted at least ten times. The rearrangement uses TRBV6-5 and TRBJ1-5; D gene unclear. The V end lost 5 bases, the J end lost 4 bases, and 12 bases lay between the germline ends. The germline gives CDR1 MNHEY, CDR2 SVGAGI. The CDR3 covers 14 residues. CDR3 sequence: CASSEYSANQPQHF. The CDR3 coding sequence is TGTGCCAGCAGTGAATACTCAGCGAATCAGCCCCAGCATTTT.

A remark on this clonotype: Just one base apart from a much larger clone, this may be a read error. The genes are TRBV6-6 and TRBJ1-1; D ambiguous. This CDR3 has 13 residues. The V end lost 6 bases, the J end lost 3 bases, and 11 bases lay between the germline ends. The germline CDR1 and CDR2 sequences are MNHNY and SVGAGI (reference sequence). In DNA, the CDR3 is TGTGCCAGCAGGCGTGACAAGGACACTGAAGCTTTCTTT. Amino acids: CASRRDKDTEAFF.